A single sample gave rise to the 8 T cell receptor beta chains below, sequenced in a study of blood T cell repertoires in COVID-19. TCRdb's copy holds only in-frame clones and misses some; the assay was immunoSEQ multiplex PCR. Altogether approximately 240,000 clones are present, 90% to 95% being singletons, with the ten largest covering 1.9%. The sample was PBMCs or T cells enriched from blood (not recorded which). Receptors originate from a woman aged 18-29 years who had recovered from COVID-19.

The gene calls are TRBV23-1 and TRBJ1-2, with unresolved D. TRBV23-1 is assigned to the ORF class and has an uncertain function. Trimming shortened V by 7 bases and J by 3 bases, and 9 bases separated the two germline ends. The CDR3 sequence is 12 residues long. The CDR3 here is CASKDEDYGYTF. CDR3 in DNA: TGCGCCAGCAAAGACGAGGACTATGGCTACACCTTC.

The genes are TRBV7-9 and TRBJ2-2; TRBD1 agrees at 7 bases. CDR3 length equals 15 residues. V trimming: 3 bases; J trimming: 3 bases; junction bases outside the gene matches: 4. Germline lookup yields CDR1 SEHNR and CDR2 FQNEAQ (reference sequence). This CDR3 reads CASSFWDRYTGELFF. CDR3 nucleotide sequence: TGTGCCAGCAGCTTTTGGGACAGATACACCGGGGAGCTGTTTTTT.

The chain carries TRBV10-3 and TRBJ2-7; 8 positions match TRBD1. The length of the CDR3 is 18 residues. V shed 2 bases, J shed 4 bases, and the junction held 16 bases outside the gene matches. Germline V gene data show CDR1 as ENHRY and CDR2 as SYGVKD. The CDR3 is CAISESGPRDRRTYEQYF. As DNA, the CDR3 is TGTGCCATCAGTGAGAGCGGCCCACGGGACAGGAGGACTTACGAGCAGTACTTC.

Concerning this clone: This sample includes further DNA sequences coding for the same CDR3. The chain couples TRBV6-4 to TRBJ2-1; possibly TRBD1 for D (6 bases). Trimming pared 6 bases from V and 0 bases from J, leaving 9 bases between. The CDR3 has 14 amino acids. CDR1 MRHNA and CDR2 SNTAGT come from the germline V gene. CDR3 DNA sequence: TGTGCCAGCAGCCTAGGGGGCTCCTACAATGAGCAGTTCTTC. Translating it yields CASSLGGSYNEQFF.

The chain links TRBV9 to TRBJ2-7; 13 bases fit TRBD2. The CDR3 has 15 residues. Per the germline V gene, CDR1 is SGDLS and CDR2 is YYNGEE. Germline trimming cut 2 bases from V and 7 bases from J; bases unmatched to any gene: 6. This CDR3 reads CASSVTGLAGSEQYF. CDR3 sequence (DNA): TGTGCCAGCAGCGTTACGGGACTAGCGGGATCAGAGCAGTACTTC.

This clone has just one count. Here the CDR3 DNA reads TGTGCCAGCAGCCCCGGGGGGGAGGGGTTCTTC. Translating it yields CASSPGGEGFF. The chain joins TRBV12-3 or TRBV12-4 to TRBJ2-1; 8 bases line up with TRBD2. This CDR3 has 11 residues. The J segment lost 15 bases and the V segment lost 6 bases, leaving 7 bases of the junction unmatched.

The CDR3 region is CASGGQGANEKLFF. In DNA form, the CDR3 reads TGTGCCAGCGGTGGACAGGGAGCTAATGAAAAACTGTTTTTT. The chain combines TRBV2 with TRBJ1-4, with TRBD1 identical over 8 bases. The CDR3 runs 14 residues. V lost 8 bases to trimming and J lost 3 bases; unmatched junction nucleotides: 5. Per germline, CDR1 SNHLY and CDR2 FYNNEI.

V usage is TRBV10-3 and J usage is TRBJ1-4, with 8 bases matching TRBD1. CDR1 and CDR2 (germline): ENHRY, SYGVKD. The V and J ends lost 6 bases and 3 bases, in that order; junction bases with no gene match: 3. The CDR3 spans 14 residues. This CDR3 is CAISPDRANEKLFF. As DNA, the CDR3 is TGTGCCATCAGCCCGGACAGGGCTAATGAAAAACTGTTTTTT.